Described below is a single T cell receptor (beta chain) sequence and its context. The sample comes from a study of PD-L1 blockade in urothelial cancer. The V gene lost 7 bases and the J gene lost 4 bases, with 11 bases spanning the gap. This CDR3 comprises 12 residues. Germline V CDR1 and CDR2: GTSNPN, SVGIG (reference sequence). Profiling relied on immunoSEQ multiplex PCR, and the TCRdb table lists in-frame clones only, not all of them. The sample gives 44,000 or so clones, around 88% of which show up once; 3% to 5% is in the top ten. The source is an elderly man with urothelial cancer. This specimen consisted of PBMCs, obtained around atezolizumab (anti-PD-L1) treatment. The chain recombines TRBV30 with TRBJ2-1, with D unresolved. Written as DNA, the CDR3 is TGTGCCTTTCTAGACCGTTACAATGAGCAGTTCTTC. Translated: CAFLDRYNEQFF. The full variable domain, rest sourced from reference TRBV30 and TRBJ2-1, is SQTIHQWPATLVQPVGSPLSLECTVEGTSNPNLYWYRQAAGRGLQLLFYSVGIGQISSEVPQNLSASRPQDRQFILSSKKLLLSDSGFYLCAFLDRYNEQFFGPGTRLTVL.